The present TCR beta chain was sequenced within a study of cytomegalovirus exposure and HLA in healthy donors. Study at large: The approximately 120 validation repertoires, a later analysis reported, used the same platform as the 550 to 800 first-cohort repertoires. Study-level findings and limits: Associated with cytomegalovirus, according to the listing, were about 160 TCR beta chains.

The CDR3 length is 14 residues. The germline gives CDR1 ENHRY, CDR2 SYGVKD. With 4 bases clipped from V and 7 bases from J, the junction kept 7 bases outside the gene matches. It was the approximately 110-subject validation cohort, separate from the roughly 700-subject first cohort, to which the donors belonged. The table came from immunoSEQ multiplex PCR; TCRdb's copy has only in-frame clones and leaves some out. The repertoire holds 250,000 or so clones, roughly 89% seen once, with 2.6% in the top ten. Comments on this clone: Its antigen remains unidentified.

The V gene is TRBV10-3, the J gene TRBJ2-7; TRBD1 aligns across 10 bases. This receptor was obtained from a man between 18 and 35 years old in good health and CMV-seronegative. Sequencing was performed on PBMCs. DNA for the CDR3: TGTGCCATCAGTGGGACAGGGGGAGGTTCTGAGCAGTACTTC. It is translated as CAISGTGGGSEQYF.